The 26 T cell receptor beta chains in this list originate from one sample, sequenced in a study of CD8+ T cells in alopecia areata. Extraction and reverse transcription of RNA yielded cDNA as the sequencing template. Here immunoSEQ multiplex PCR was the method, and the copy in TCRdb shows in-frame clones only, minus some. The data hold fewer than 250,000 clones, with around 62% observed a single time. The material was CD4+ T cells sorted from blood, obtained at week 0. The origin of the receptors is a human donor with alopecia areata.

In its sample, this clone was seen a few times. The CDR3 here is CASSALRGTEAFF. CDR3 sequence (DNA): TGTGCCAGCAGCGCCCTTAGAGGCACTGAAGCTTTCTTT. The rearrangement joins TRBV9 to TRBJ1-1; D remains unclear. This CDR3 region has 13 residues. V was cut by 3 bases and J by 4 bases, with 10 bases left in between. CDR1 and CDR2 (germline): SGDLS, YYNGEE.

This clone was counted between two and nine times. The gene calls are TRBV27 and TRBJ1-5; 9 positions match TRBD1. J lost 4 bases, V lost 4 bases, and 5 bases had no gene match. This CDR3 has 15 residues. CDR1 and CDR2 (germline): MNHEY, SMNVEV (reference sequence). The CDR3, as DNA: TGTGCCAGCAGTTATTTCGGACAGGGGAATCAGCCCCAGCATTTT. Translation: CASSYFGQGNQPQHF.

The V and J genes are TRBV30 and TRBJ2-7; 12 bases match TRBD2. J was trimmed by 5 bases and V by 3 bases; bases with no gene match: 5. CDR3 length equals 14 residues. Germline values: CDR1 GTSNPN, CDR2 SVGIG (reference sequence). The CDR3 loop is CAWSPLAGGHEQYF. In DNA form, the CDR3 reads TGTGCCTGGAGCCCACTAGCGGGAGGTCACGAGCAGTACTTC.

The chain joins TRBV4-1 to TRBJ1-4; D uncertain. CDR1 and CDR2 from the germline V gene are MGHRA and YSYEKL. The CDR3 is made up of 14 amino acids. V dropped 2 bases and J dropped 6 bases, with 10 bases sitting between them. The CDR3 region has the DNA TGCGCCAGCAGCCAATTCAAAGGGTATGAAAAACTGTTTTTT. Its translation is CASSQFKGYEKLFF.

This clone was picked up a small number of times. The gene calls are TRBV30 and TRBJ1-5, with 8 bases aligning to TRBD1. After removal of 0 bases from V and 2 bases from J, the junction contained 6 bases not matched to a gene. There are 16 residues in the CDR3. Germline CDR1 GTSNPN, CDR2 SVGIG (reference sequence). CDR3 amino acids: CAWSVQGTGGNQPQHF. CDR3 bases: TGTGCCTGGAGTGTACAGGGGACAGGAGGCAATCAGCCCCAGCATTTT.

This clone was observed a few times. This chain connects TRBV4-2 to TRBJ2-4; 7 positions agree with TRBD2. The CDR3 sequence is 16 residues long. V lost 6 bases and J lost 3; bases outside the gene matches: 11. In germline, CDR1 is LGHNA, CDR2 YNFKEQ. CDR3 coding DNA: TGTGCCAGCAGGAAAGGGTCAGGGAGGGGCAAAAACATTCAGTACTTC. Its translation: CASRKGSGRGKNIQYF.

V usage is TRBV18 and J usage is TRBJ2-3; a weak D match, TRBD2 (5 bases). V dropped 3 bases and J dropped 8 bases, with 15 bases sitting between them. CDR1 KGHSH and CDR2 LQKENI come from the germline V gene. This CDR3 has 14 residues. The CDR3 region has the DNA TGTGCCAGCTCACCTGGCGGTTTGGGAGTTACGCAGTATTTT. It codes for CASSPGGLGVTQYF.

This rearrangement joins TRBV14 to TRBJ2-2, with unresolved D. The CDR3 has 15 residues. In germline, CDR1 is SGHDN, CDR2 FVKESK. Trimming pared 4 bases from V and 5 bases from J, leaving 14 bases between. The CDR3 region has the DNA TGTGCCAGCAGCCCGACCTGGGCCGGAACCGGGGAGCTGTTTTTT. Its translation: CASSPTWAGTGELFF.

This chain links TRBV15 with TRBJ2-3; 11 nucleotides align to TRBD2. CDR1 and CDR2 (germline): LNHNV, YYDKDF (reference sequence). This CDR3 is built from 16 residues. Trimming removed 3 bases from V and 4 bases from J; junction bases left unmatched: 6. CDR3 sequence (DNA): TGTGCCACCAGCAGGTCGTATAGCGGGGGGGCAGATACGCAGTATTTT. Its translation: CATSRSYSGGADTQYF.

The rearrangement uses TRBV29-1 and TRBJ1-2, with unresolved D. This CDR3 has 16 residues. V was shortened by 4 bases and J by 0 bases, with 18 bases between the two germline ends. Per the germline V gene, CDR1 is SQVTM and CDR2 is ANQGSEA. CDR3 in DNA: TGCAGCGTTGCGGCCGGGGTCGTAGGGACTAACTATGGCTACACCTTC. Its protein is CSVAAGVVGTNYGYTF.

V gene TRBV6-1 combines with J gene TRBJ2-7, with TRBD1 matching 7 bases. This CDR3 is 15 amino acids long. The germline V gene encodes CDR1 MNHNS and CDR2 SASEGT. After removal of 6 bases from V and 3 bases from J, the junction contained 11 bases not matched to a gene. This chain's CDR3 is CASRAEQGYHYEQYF. The DNA for the CDR3 is TGTGCCAGCAGGGCCGAACAGGGGTACCACTACGAGCAGTACTTC.

The rearrangement joins TRBV29-1 to TRBJ2-7; 13 nucleotides match TRBD2. The junction had 7 bases not matched to a gene; V was cut back by 6 bases and J by 5 bases. Germline V gives CDR1 SQVTM, CDR2 ANQGSEA. This CDR3 region has 14 residues. The CDR3 region is CSVETSGGTHEQYF. CDR3 bases: TGCAGCGTGGAGACTAGCGGGGGGACCCACGAGCAGTACTTC.

The rearrangement joins TRBV5-1 to TRBJ1-5; TRBD1 matches 7 bases. Looked up from germline, CDR1 is SGHRS and CDR2 is YFSETQ. V dropped 2 bases and J dropped 7; count of bases not matched to a gene: 6. This CDR3 contains 14 residues. CDR3 loop: CASSLGGGQQPQHF. The CDR3 DNA is TGCGCCAGCAGCTTAGGAGGGGGCCAACAGCCCCAGCATTTT.

V and J are TRBV4-2 and TRBJ1-2; D is unclear. Germline CDR1 LGHNA, CDR2 YNFKEQ. The ends were cut back, 2 bases at V and 3 bases at J, with 10 bases in the middle. The CDR3 is 14 residues long. The DNA for the CDR3 is TGTGCCAGCAGCCAACTAAACAAGGACTATGGCTACACCTTC. This translates into CASSQLNKDYGYTF.

The V gene is TRBV2, the J gene TRBJ2-2; D unresolved. The CDR3 has 11 residues. V shed 6 bases and J shed 3 bases, with 2 bases lying between them. Germline V gene data show CDR1 as SNHLY and CDR2 as FYNNEI. In nucleotides, the CDR3 is TGTGCCAGCAGATACACCGGGGAGCTGTTTTTT. This gives the protein CASRYTGELFF. The full variable domain, with the rest looked up from reference TRBV2 and TRBJ2-2, is EPEVTQTPSHQVTQMGQEVILRCVPISNHLYFYWYRQILGQKVEFLVSFYNNEISEKSEIFDDQFSVERPDGSNFTLKIRSTKLEDSAMYFCASRYTGELFFGEGSRLTVL.

J is TRBJ1-5 and V is TRBV2, with 7 nucleotides matching TRBD1. V dropped 6 bases and J dropped 9; count of bases not matched to a gene: 8. From germline, CDR1 is SNHLY and CDR2 FYNNEI. The CDR3 has 13 amino acids. Here the CDR3 DNA reads TGTGCCAGCAGCGAACAGGGGCTCGGGCCCCAGCATTTT. Encoded protein: CASSEQGLGPQHF. Filled out from reference TRBV2 and TRBJ1-5, the complete variable domain reads EPEVTQTPSHQVTQMGQEVILRCVPISNHLYFYWYRQILGQKVEFLVSFYNNEISEKSEIFDDQFSVERPDGSNFTLKIRSTKLEDSAMYFCASSEQGLGPQHFGDGTRLSIL.

CDR3 DNA: TGTGCCAGCAGTGAAATGCTTGAAAAACTGTTTTTT. As protein: CASSEMLEKLFF. This chain uses TRBV2 with TRBJ1-4; D not resolved. The V end was cut by 2 bases, the J end by 7 bases, with 5 bases between. The germline V gene has CDR1 SNHLY and CDR2 FYNNEI. CDR3 length: 12 residues.

The chain carries TRBV7-3 and TRBJ2-7; 8 bases line up with TRBD1. Trimming removed 5 bases from V and 2 bases from J; junction bases left unmatched: 11. Germline V CDR1 and CDR2: SGHTA, FQGTGA. The CDR3 has 16 amino acids. Written as DNA, the CDR3 is TGTGCCAGCAGCCCCACGGGTCCGACAGGGGCCTACGAGCAGTACTTC. This translates into CASSPTGPTGAYEQYF.

The chain couples TRBV5-1 to TRBJ2-7; TRBD2 matches at 11 bases. Germline CDR1 reads SGHRS; CDR2 reads YFSETQ. The length of the CDR3 is 17 residues. J gave up 2 bases and V 4 bases, and 11 bases lay outside the gene matches. The chain's CDR3 is CASSLRMTSGVTYEQYF. The CDR3 DNA sequence: TGCGCCAGCAGCCTCCGAATGACTAGCGGGGTTACCTACGAGCAGTACTTC.

This clone occurred once. CDR3 coding DNA: TGTGCCAGCAGCCAAGGGACAGACTATGGCTACACCTTC. Translated: CASSQGTDYGYTF. The chain uses TRBV4-2 and TRBJ1-2; weak D call: TRBD1 (6 bases). The CDR3 runs 13 residues. V was clipped by 1 base and J by 3 bases, with 6 bases between them. Per the germline V gene, CDR1 is LGHNA and CDR2 is YNFKEQ.

The rearrangement links TRBV30 to TRBJ1-6; 8 bases line up with TRBD1. CDR3 size: 15 residues. From germline, CDR1 is GTSNPN and CDR2 SVGIG (reference sequence). V lost 0 bases, J lost 9 bases, and 7 bases stayed unmatched. CDR3 nucleotides: TGTGCCTGGAGTGTACCGGACAGGGTCGCTTCACCCCTCCACTTT. Translating it yields CAWSVPDRVASPLHF.

The genes are TRBV30 and TRBJ2-1; a possible D gene is TRBD2 (6 bases). Germline V lookup: CDR1 GTSNPN, CDR2 SVGIG (reference sequence). CDR3 length equals 15 residues. V lost 0 bases and J 4 bases, leaving 13 bases between the germline ends. The CDR3 is CAWSVRGRLYNEQFF. The DNA for the CDR3 is TGTGCCTGGAGTGTACGGGGGAGATTATACAATGAGCAGTTCTTC.

In DNA form, the CDR3 reads TGTGCCAGCAGTCGGGACACAACTAACTATGGCTACACCTTC. Translation gives CASSRDTTNYGYTF. The rearrangement links TRBV28 to TRBJ1-2; D possibly corresponds to TRBD1 (6 bases). Germline V gives CDR1 MDHEN, CDR2 SYDVKM. V was cut by 5 bases and J by 0 bases, with 10 bases left in between. The CDR3 is 14 amino acids.

This clone has more than one count but fewer than ten. V is TRBV5-1 and J is TRBJ2-5; D is uncertain. CDR1 is SGHRS and CDR2 is YFSETQ in the germline V gene. The germline V and J ends were trimmed by 0 bases and 5 bases, with 11 bases remaining between them. The length of the CDR3 is 14 residues. The CDR3 loop is CASSLGQAAETQYF. CDR3 DNA: TGCGCCAGCAGCTTGGGTCAGGCGGCGGAGACCCAGTACTTC.

The rearrangement uses TRBV6-1 and TRBJ2-7; D may be TRBD1 or TRBD2 (5 bases each). V was clipped by 3 bases and J by 2 bases, with 20 bases between them. CDR1 and CDR2 (germline): MNHNS, SASEGT. This CDR3 is built from 17 residues. The CDR3 DNA reads as TGTGCCAGCAGTGAGCCCCTCGCCGGGACCAAAGCCTACGAGCAGTACTTC. Residues: CASSEPLAGTKAYEQYF.

The chain is built from TRBV29-1 and TRBJ2-5, with a tentative D call TRBD2 (6 bases). Per germline, CDR1 SQVTM and CDR2 ANQGSEA. The CDR3 totals 16 residues. Trimming took 4 bases from V and 0 from J, leaving 18 bases between them. CDR3 coding DNA: TGCAGCGTTGTTAAATTGGCTAGCGCCGACCAAGAGACCCAGTACTTC. This gives the protein CSVVKLASADQETQYF.